This TCR beta chain was sequenced in a study of blood T cells in healthy people across ages. General study points: It was the long-lived donors that had more naive CD4+ cells and higher diversity than aged donors. Percentage of naive T cells showed a strong correlation with TCR beta diversity. The donors' CMV status was not determined, possibly confounding changes in expanded clonotypes.

The second PCR ran roughly 7 to 12 cycles with a sample-barcoded 5' primer and J-beta primers. TCRdb processed the 5' RACE reads anew with MiXCR; each CDR3 protein has one entry. Of some 640,000 distinct CDR3 sequences in the sample, around 45% were seen once. Worth noting for this clonotype: Antigen: not known.

The CDR3 has 13 residues. Trimming stripped 6 bases from V and 1 base from J, with 8 bases between. The germline V gene has CDR1 KGHDR and CDR2 SFDVKD. The specimen was blood. This receptor was obtained from a woman aged 55 to 70 in good health. This chain uses TRBV24-1 with TRBJ1-2; D remains ambiguous. The chain's CDR3 is CATSPGVNYGYTF. The CDR3 DNA is TGTGCCACCAGTCCAGGAGTTAACTATGGCTACACCTTC.